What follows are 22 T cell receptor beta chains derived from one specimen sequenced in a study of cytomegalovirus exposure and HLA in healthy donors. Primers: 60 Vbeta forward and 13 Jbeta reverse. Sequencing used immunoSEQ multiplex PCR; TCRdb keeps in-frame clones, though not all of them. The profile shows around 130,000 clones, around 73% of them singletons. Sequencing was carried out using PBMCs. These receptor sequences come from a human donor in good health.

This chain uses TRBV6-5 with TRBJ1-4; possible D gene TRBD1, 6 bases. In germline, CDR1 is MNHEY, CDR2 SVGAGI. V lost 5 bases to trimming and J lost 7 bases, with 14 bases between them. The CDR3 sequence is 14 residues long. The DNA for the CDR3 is TGTGCCAGCAGTATGGACAGTCTAGGTGAAAAACTGTTTTTT. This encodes CASSMDSLGEKLFF.

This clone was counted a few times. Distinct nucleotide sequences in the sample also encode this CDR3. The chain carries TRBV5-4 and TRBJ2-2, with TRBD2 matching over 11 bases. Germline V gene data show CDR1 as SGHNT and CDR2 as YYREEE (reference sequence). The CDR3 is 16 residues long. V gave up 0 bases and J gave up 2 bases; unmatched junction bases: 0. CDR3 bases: TGTGCCAGCAGCTTGGGACTAGCGGGAAACACCGGGGAGCTGTTTTTT. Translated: CASSLGLAGNTGELFF. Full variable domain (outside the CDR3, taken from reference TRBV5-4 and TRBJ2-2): ETGVTQSPTHLIKTRGQQVTLRCSSQSGHNTVSWYQQALGQGPQFIFQYYREEENGRGNFPPRFSGLQFPNYSSELNVNALELDDSALYLCASSLGLAGNTGELFFGEGSRLTVL.

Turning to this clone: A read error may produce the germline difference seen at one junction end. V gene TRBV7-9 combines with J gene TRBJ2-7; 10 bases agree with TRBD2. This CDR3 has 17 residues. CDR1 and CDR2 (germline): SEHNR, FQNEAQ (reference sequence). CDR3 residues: CSSSFAIAGGGGYEQYF. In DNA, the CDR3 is TGTTCCAGCAGCTTCGCAATAGCGGGGGGCGGCGGCTACGAGCAGTACTTC.

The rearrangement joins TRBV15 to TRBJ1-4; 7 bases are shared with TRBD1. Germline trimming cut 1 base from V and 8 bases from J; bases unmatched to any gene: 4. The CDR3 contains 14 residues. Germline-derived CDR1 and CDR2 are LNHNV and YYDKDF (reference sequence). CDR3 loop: CATSRGQGREKLFF. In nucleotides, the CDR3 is TGTGCCACCAGCAGAGGACAGGGCCGGGAAAAACTGTTTTTT. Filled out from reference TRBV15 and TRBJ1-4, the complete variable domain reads DAMVIQNPRYQVTQFGKPVTLSCSQTLNHNVMYWYQQKSSQAPKLLFHYYDKDFNNEADTPDNFQSRRPNTSFCFLDIRSPGLGDTAMYLCATSRGQGREKLFFGSGTQLSVL.

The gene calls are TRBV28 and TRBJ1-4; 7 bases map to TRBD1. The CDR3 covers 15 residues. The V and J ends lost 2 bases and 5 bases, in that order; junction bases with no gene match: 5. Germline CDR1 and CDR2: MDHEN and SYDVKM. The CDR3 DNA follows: TGTGCCAGCAGTTTAGGCGGACAGGACAATGAAAAACTGTTTTTT. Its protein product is CASSLGGQDNEKLFF.

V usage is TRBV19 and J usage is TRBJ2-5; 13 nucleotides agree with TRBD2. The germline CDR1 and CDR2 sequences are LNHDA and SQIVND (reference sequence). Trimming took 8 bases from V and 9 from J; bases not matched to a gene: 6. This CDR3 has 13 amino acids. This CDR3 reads CASGLAGEPAQYF. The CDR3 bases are TGTGCCAGTGGACTAGCGGGGGAACCGGCCCAGTACTTC.

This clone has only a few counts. The CDR3 spells CASRSQTSGNTIYF. In DNA, the CDR3 is TGTGCCAGCAGGTCCCAGACTTCTGGAAACACCATATATTTT. This sequence joins TRBV7-9 and TRBJ1-3; D unresolved. CDR1 and CDR2 (germline): SEHNR, FQNEAQ (reference sequence). With 6 bases removed from V and 1 base from J, the gap between germline ends came to 10 bases. The CDR3 sequence is 14 residues long.

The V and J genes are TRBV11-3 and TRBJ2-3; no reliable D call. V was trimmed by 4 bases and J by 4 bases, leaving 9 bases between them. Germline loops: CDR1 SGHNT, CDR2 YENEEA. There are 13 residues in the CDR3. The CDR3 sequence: CASSSGAADTQYF. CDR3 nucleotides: TGTGCCAGCAGCTCGGGTGCAGCAGATACGCAGTATTTT. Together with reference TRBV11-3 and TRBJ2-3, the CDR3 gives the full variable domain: EAGVVQSPRYKIIEKKQPVAFWCNPISGHNTLYWYLQNLGQGPELLIRYENEEAVDDSQLPKDRFSAERLKGVDSTLKIQPAELGDSAVYLCASSSGAADTQYFGPGTRLTVL.

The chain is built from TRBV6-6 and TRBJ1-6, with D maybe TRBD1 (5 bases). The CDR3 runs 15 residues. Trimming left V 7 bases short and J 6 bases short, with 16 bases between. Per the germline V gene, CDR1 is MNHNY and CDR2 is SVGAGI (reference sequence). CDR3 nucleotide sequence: TGTGCCAGCACCCAAGGGGTGGCAGCTAATTCACCCCTCCACTTT. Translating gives CASTQGVAANSPLHF.

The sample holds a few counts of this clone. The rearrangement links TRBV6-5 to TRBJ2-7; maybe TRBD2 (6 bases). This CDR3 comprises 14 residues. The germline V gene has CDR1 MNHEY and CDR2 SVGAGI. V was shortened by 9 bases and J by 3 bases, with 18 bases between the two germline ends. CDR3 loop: CASSRSVGGYEQYF. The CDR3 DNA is TGTGCCAGTTCGAGGAGTGTCGGGGGCTACGAGCAGTACTTC.

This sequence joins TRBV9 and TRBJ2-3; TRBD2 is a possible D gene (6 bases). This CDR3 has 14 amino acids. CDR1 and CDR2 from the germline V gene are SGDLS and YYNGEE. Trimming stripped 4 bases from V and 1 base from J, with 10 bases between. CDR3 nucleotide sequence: TGTGCCAGCAGCATAGCGGAGGGCACAGATACGCAGTATTTT. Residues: CASSIAEGTDTQYF.

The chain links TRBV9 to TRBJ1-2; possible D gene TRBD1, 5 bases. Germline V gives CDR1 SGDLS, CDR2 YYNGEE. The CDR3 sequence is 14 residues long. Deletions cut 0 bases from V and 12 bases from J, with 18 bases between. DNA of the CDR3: TGTGCCAGCAGCGTAGACAGCGGGGGGAAGGGGCACACCTTC. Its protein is CASSVDSGGKGHTF.

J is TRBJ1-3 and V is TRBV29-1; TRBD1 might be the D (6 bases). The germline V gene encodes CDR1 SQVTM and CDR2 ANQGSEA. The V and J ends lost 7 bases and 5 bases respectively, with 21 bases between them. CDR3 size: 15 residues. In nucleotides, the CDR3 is TGCAGCGCCCTCCGACAGGACCCGCTTAGAAACACCATATATTTT. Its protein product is CSALRQDPLRNTIYF. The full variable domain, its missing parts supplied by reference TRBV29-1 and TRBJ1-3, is SAVISQKPSRDICQRGTSLTIQCQVDSQVTMMFWYRQQPGQSLTLIATANQGSEATYESGFVIDKFPISRPNLTFSTLTVSNMSPEDSSIYLCSALRQDPLRNTIYFGEGSWLTVV.

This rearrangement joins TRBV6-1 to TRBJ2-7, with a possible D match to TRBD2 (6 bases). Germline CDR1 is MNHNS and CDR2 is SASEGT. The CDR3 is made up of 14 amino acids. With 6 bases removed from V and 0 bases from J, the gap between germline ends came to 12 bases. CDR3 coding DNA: TGTGCCAGCAGCTCGGAGGGACCCTCCTACGAGCAGTACTTC. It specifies CASSSEGPSYEQYF.

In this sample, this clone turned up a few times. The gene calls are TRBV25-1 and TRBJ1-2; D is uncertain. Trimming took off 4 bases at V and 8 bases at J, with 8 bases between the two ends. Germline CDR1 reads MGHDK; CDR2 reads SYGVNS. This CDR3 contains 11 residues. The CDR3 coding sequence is TGTGCCAGCAGTGCAGGAAGAGGCTACACCTTC. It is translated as CASSAGRGYTF.

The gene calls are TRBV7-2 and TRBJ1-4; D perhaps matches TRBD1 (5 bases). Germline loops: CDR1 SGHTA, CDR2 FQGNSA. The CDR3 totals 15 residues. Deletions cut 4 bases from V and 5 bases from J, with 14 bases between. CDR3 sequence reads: CASSSPGAGNEKLFF. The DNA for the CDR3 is TGTGCCAGCAGCTCCCCCGGCGCAGGGAATGAAAAACTGTTTTTT.

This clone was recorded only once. The CDR3 DNA is TGTGCCAGCAGTACGATCTTACAGGGCTACGAGCAGTACTTC. Amino acid sequence: CASSTILQGYEQYF. The chain has TRBV6-1 and TRBJ2-7; TRBD1 is a possible D gene (6 bases). The V end was cut by 5 bases, the J end by 3 bases, with 14 bases between. This CDR3 region has 14 residues. Germline CDR1 and CDR2: MNHNS and SASEGT.

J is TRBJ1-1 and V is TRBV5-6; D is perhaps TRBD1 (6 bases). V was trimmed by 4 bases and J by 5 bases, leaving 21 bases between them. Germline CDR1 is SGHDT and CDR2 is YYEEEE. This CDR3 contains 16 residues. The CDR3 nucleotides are TGTGCCAGCAGCCCCTTTGGGGGGGGGCGAAGGACTGAAGCTTTCTTT. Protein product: CASSPFGGGRRTEAFF.

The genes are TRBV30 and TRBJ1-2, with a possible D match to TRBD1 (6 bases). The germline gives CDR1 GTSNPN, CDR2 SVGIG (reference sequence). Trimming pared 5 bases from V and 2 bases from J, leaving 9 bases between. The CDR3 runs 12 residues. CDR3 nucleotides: TGTGCCTGGGAGGGGGGGAACTATGGCTACACCTTC. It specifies CAWEGGNYGYTF. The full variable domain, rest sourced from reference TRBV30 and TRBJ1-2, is SQTIHQWPATLVQPVGSPLSLECTVEGTSNPNLYWYRQAAGRGLQLLFYSVGIGQISSEVPQNLSASRPQDRQFILSSKKLLLSDSGFYLCAWEGGNYGYTFGSGTRLTVV.

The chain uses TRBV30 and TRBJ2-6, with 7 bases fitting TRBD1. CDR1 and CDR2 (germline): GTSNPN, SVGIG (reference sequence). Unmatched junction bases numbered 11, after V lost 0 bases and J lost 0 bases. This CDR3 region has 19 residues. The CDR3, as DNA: TGTGCCTGGAGTGTAACCAGGGGGACAGCAGACTCTGGGGCCAACGTCCTGACTTTC. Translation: CAWSVTRGTADSGANVLTF.

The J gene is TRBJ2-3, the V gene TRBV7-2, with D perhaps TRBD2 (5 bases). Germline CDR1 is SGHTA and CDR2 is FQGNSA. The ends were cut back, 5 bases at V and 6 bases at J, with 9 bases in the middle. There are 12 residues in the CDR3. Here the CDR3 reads CASSPTRDTQYF. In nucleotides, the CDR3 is TGTGCCAGCAGCCCAACTAGGGATACGCAGTATTTT.

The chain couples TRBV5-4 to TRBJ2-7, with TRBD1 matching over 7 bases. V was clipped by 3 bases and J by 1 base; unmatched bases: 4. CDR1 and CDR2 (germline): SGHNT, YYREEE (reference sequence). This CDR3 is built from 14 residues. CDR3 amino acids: CASSSGQNSYEQYF. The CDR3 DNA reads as TGTGCCAGCAGCTCGGGACAGAATTCCTACGAGCAGTACTTC.